This entry lists 18 T cell receptor beta chains sequenced from one sample in a study of cytomegalovirus exposure and HLA in healthy donors. 60 Vbeta and 13 Jbeta primers were used in PCR. Method: immunoSEQ multiplex PCR; TCRdb's copy keeps in-frame clones and lacks some. The sample contains more than 100,000 clones, 80% of which appear only once. The specimen sequenced was PBMCs. These receptor sequences come from a female donor in good health and CMV-seropositive.

This sequence joins TRBV7-2 and TRBJ2-5, with D maybe TRBD2 (7 bases). Trimming took off 3 bases at V and 5 bases at J, with 13 bases between the two ends. Per the germline V gene, CDR1 is SGHTA and CDR2 is FQGNSA. The CDR3 has 14 amino acids. The CDR3, as DNA: TGTGCCAGCAGCTTTTCGGGGGGCGGGGAGACCCAGTACTTC. It is translated as CASSFSGGGETQYF.

The chain links TRBV7-9 to TRBJ2-3; 8 nucleotides match TRBD1. Unmatched junction bases numbered 21, after V lost 8 bases and J lost 2 bases. Germline V gene lookup returns CDR1 SEHNR and CDR2 FQNEAQ (reference sequence). The length of the CDR3 is 19 residues. CDR3 DNA: TGTGCCAGCCCTCTCCTTGGGACAGGACAAGATCCAACCACAGATACGCAGTATTTT. Translation gives CASPLLGTGQDPTTDTQYF. The entire variable domain, with the rest obtained from reference TRBV7-9 and TRBJ2-3, is as follows: DTGVSQNPRHKITKRGQNVTFRCDPISEHNRLYWYRQTLGQGPEFLTYFQNEAQLEKSRLLSDRFSAERPKGSFSTLEIQRTEQGDSAMYLCASPLLGTGQDPTTDTQYFGPGTRLTVL.

The rearrangement uses TRBV18 and TRBJ2-7; tentatively, D is TRBD2 (6 bases). The germline CDR1 and CDR2 sequences are KGHSH and LQKENI. The CDR3 is 15 amino acids. The V and J ends lost 3 bases and 3 bases respectively, with 15 bases between them. CDR3 bases: TGTGCCAGCTCACCGGGGGGACGGACGAACTACGAGCAGTACTTC. It codes for CASSPGGRTNYEQYF.

This chain joins TRBV6-1 and TRBJ1-2, with a tentative D call TRBD1 (6 bases). CDR3 size: 21 residues. Trimming left V 2 bases short and J 2 bases short, with 30 bases between. Germline V lookup: CDR1 MNHNS, CDR2 SASEGT. CDR3 DNA: TGTGCCAGCAGTGAACCTGATCATGCCCGACCGTCAACAGGGTCGAACTATGGCTACACCTTC. Residues: CASSEPDHARPSTGSNYGYTF.

The chain employs TRBV5-1 and TRBJ1-1; 7 bases line up with TRBD1. The CDR3 runs 15 residues. J lost 5 bases, V lost 0 bases, and 7 bases had no gene match. The V gene's germline CDR1 is SGHRS and CDR2 YFSETQ. The CDR3 DNA reads TGCGCCAGCAGCTTGGGGGACAGCGTGGGGACTGAAGCTTTCTTT. Translated: CASSLGDSVGTEAFF.

This clone was recorded a few times. The rearrangement links TRBV5-1 to TRBJ2-3; D is undetermined. The germline V gene encodes CDR1 SGHRS and CDR2 YFSETQ. Trimming took off 4 bases at V and 2 bases at J, with 8 bases between the two ends. The CDR3 consists of 13 residues. CDR3 loop: CASSPWATDTQYF. The DNA for the CDR3 is TGCGCCAGCAGCCCATGGGCCACAGATACGCAGTATTTT.

The chain has TRBV27 and TRBJ1-4; the D gene is possibly TRBD1 (6 bases). Trimming shortened V by 10 bases and J by 4 bases, and 13 bases separated the two germline ends. Germline V gene data show CDR1 as MNHEY and CDR2 as SMNVEV (reference sequence). The CDR3 is 13 residues long. CDR3 nucleotides: TGTGCCATCTCCAGGGGCATTAATGAAAAACTGTTTTTT. As protein: CAISRGINEKLFF.

With regard to this clone: Germline and junction disagree at one end, which may indicate a read error. The DNA for the CDR3 is TGTGCCAGCGGCTTGTGGACAGATAGCAATCAGCCCCAGCATTTT. Amino acid sequence: CASGLWTDSNQPQHF. The rearrangement uses TRBV5-5 and TRBJ1-5; D is perhaps TRBD1 (6 bases). The CDR3 has 15 amino acids. Germline CDR1 SGHKS, CDR2 YYEKEE (reference sequence).

The rearrangement links TRBV2 to TRBJ1-5; 7 nucleotides line up with TRBD1. The CDR3 length is 14 residues. Unmatched junction bases numbered 3, after V lost 2 bases and J lost 5 bases. Looked up from germline, CDR1 is SNHLY and CDR2 is FYNNEI. In nucleotides, the CDR3 is TGTGCCAGCAGTGAACAGGGGGAAGATCAGCCCCAGCATTTT. It codes for CASSEQGEDQPQHF.

This rearrangement joins TRBV7-2 to TRBJ1-4; 7 bases fit TRBD1. With 1 base clipped from V and 7 bases from J, the junction kept 15 bases outside the gene matches. This CDR3 is built from 18 residues. The germline CDR1 and CDR2 sequences are SGHTA and FQGNSA. CDR3: CASSLVLGGQDGGEKLFF. The CDR3 nucleotides read TGTGCCAGCAGCTTAGTTTTAGGGGGCCAAGATGGGGGTGAAAAACTGTTTTTT.

This clone was seen a single time. This chain connects TRBV6-1 to TRBJ2-5; D possibly corresponds to TRBD2 (6 bases). CDR1 MNHNS and CDR2 SASEGT come from the germline V gene. This CDR3 has 15 amino acids. Trimming cost V 6 bases and J 1 base, with 15 bases left between them. DNA of the CDR3: TGTGCCAGCAGAATAGGAGGGACGGCCCAAGAGACCCAGTACTTC. This encodes CASRIGGTAQETQYF.

The chain joins TRBV27 to TRBJ1-1; the match to TRBD1 covers 8 bases. Germline V gives CDR1 MNHEY, CDR2 SMNVEV (reference sequence). The CDR3 is 16 residues long. Unmatched junction bases numbered 9, after V lost 6 bases and J lost 0 bases. The CDR3 nucleotides read TGTGCCAGCAGCAGACAGGGGTCTGTCATGAACACTGAAGCTTTCTTT. This gives the protein CASSRQGSVMNTEAFF.

V is TRBV12-5 and J is TRBJ2-2; D unclear. This CDR3 has 13 residues. V was trimmed by 3 bases and J by 3 bases, leaving 5 bases between them. Germline V gives CDR1 LGHNT, CDR2 FRNRAP. As DNA, the CDR3 is TGTGCTAGTGGTTTTGAGTACACCGGGGAGCTGTTTTTT. This translates into CASGFEYTGELFF.

The chain is built from TRBV13 and TRBJ2-7, with 8 bases fitting TRBD2. The CDR3 spans 18 residues. Germline trimming cut 4 bases from V and 2 bases from J; bases unmatched to any gene: 16. Per the germline V gene, CDR1 is PRHDT and CDR2 is FYEKMQ (reference sequence). CDR3 in DNA: TGTGCCAGCAGCTCGACCCAGCCCGGGGGGGGCCTGACCTACGAGCAGTACTTC. It translates to CASSSTQPGGGLTYEQYF. The variable domain in full, with the rest retrieved from reference TRBV13 and TRBJ2-7, is AAGVIQSPRHLIKEKRETATLKCYPIPRHDTVYWYQQGPGQDPQFLISFYEKMQSDKGSIPDRFSAQQFSDYHSELNMSSLELGDSALYFCASSSTQPGGGLTYEQYFGPGTRLTVT.

The chain joins TRBV7-6 to TRBJ2-7; possible D gene TRBD1, 6 bases. Germline values: CDR1 SGHVS, CDR2 FNYEAQ. The CDR3 runs to 15 residues. The V and J ends lost 5 bases and 3 bases respectively, with 17 bases between them. CDR3 sequence: CASSPWTVIFYEQYF. Here the CDR3 DNA reads TGTGCCAGCAGCCCCTGGACAGTAATATTCTACGAGCAGTACTTC.

The table lists this clone with a count of one. V and J are TRBV27 and TRBJ2-7; 7 positions match TRBD1. Trimming cost V 2 bases and J 3 bases; bases outside gene matches: 4. The CDR3 length is 14 residues. CDR1 and CDR2 (germline): MNHEY, SMNVEV (reference sequence). DNA of the CDR3: TGTGCCAGCAGTTTAAGGGCAGGGGGCTACGAGCAGTACTTC. Translated: CASSLRAGGYEQYF.

This sequence joins TRBV7-9 and TRBJ1-4; D is unclear. The CDR3 has 17 residues. Germline assignment: CDR1 SEHNR and CDR2 FQNEAQ (reference sequence). V lost 3 bases, J lost 6 bases, and 20 bases lay in between. DNA for the CDR3: TGTGCCAGCAGCTTCCCCCCCGGGGTGTGGACGGATGAAAAACTGTTTTTT. Translation: CASSFPPGVWTDEKLFF.

V usage is TRBV19 and J usage is TRBJ1-2, with TRBD1 matching 7 bases. The V and J ends lost 5 bases and 5 bases, in that order; junction bases with no gene match: 5. Looked up from germline, CDR1 is LNHDA and CDR2 is SQIVND (reference sequence). CDR3 length equals 13 residues. Written as DNA, the CDR3 is TGTGCCAGTAGTCCAGGGACAGCTTATGGCTACACCTTC. The encoded protein is CASSPGTAYGYTF.